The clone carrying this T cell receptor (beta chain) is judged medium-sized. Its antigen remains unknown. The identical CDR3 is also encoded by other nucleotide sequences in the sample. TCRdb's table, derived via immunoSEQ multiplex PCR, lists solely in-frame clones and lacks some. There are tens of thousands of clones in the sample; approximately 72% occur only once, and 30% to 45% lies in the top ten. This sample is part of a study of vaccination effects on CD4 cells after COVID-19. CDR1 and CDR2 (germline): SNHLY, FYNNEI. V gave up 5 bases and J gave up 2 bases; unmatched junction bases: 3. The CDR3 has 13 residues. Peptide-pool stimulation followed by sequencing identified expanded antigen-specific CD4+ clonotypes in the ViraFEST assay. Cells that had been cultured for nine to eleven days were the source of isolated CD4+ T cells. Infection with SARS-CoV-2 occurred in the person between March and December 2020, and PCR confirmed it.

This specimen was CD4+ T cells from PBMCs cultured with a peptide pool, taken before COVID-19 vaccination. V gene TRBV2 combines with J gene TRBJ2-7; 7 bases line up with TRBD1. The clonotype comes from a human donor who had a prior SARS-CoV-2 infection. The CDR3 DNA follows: TGTGCCAGCAGTAGGGACAGAACCTACGAGCAGTACTTC. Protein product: CASSRDRTYEQYF. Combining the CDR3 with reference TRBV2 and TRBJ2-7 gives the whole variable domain EPEVTQTPSHQVTQMGQEVILRCVPISNHLYFYWYRQILGQKVEFLVSFYNNEISEKSEIFDDQFSVERPDGSNFTLKIRSTKLEDSAMYFCASSRDRTYEQYFGPGTRLTVT.